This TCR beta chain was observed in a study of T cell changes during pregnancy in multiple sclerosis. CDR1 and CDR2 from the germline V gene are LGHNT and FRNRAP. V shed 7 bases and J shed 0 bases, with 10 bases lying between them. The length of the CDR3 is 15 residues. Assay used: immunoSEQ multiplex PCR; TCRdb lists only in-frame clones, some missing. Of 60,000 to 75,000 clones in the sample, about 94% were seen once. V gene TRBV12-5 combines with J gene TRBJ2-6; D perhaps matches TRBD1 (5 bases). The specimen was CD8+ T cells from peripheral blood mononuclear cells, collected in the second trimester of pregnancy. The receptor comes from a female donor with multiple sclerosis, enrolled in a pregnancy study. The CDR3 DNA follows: TGTGCTAGTGCTCCGGACATCTCTGGGGCCAACGTCCTGACTTTC. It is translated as CASAPDISGANVLTF.